This entry lists 12 T cell receptor beta chains sequenced from one sample in a study of blood T cell repertoires in COVID-19 (dated by TCRdb to 2020 to 2021). Libraries were made using the immunoSEQ multiplex PCR assay. In its TCRdb copy, this immuneACCESS table keeps in-frame sequences only and misses some clones. Where compared with another copy, unresolved V genes explain less than half of these, and the others have no known cause. The sample table shows roughly 290,000 clones, and around 88% are seen once. The ten largest clones take up around 0.84% of the sample. Input material: peripheral blood. All receptors derive from a man aged 25-40 years with acute or convalescent COVID-19.

This chain uses TRBV6-5 with TRBJ1-4, with D unresolved. V shed 2 bases and J shed 5 bases, with 9 bases lying between them. This CDR3 region has 14 residues. Germline lookup yields CDR1 MNHEY and CDR2 SVGAGI. CDR3 DNA sequence: TGTGCCAGCAGTTACGACGGCAGGAATGAAAAACTGTTTTTT. Its protein product is CASSYDGRNEKLFF.

This chain links TRBV21-1 with TRBJ1-1; the listed D gene, TRBD1, was not tested against the DNA. TRBV21-1 represents a pseudogene. The CDR3 totals 16 residues. CDR3 DNA sequence: TGTGCCAGCAGCAAAGCGCTCGGGGACAGGGACACTGAAGCTTTCTTT. Its protein is CASSKALGDRDTEAFF.

The chain is built from TRBV28 and TRBJ1-5; 8 positions agree with TRBD1. V lost 6 bases, J lost 7 bases, and 5 bases stayed unmatched. The CDR3 spans 13 residues. Germline values: CDR1 MDHEN, CDR2 SYDVKM. The CDR3 reads CASRLDRGQPQHF. DNA for the CDR3: TGTGCCAGCAGGCTTGACAGGGGACAGCCCCAGCATTTT.

The rearrangement links TRBV30 to TRBJ2-2; 8 bases are shared with TRBD1. V trimming: 0 bases; J trimming: 6 bases; junction bases outside the gene matches: 15. CDR1 and CDR2 (germline): GTSNPN, SVGIG (reference sequence). The CDR3 has 18 amino acids. This chain's CDR3 is CAWSVRRGRKIRAGELFF. The CDR3 DNA is TGTGCCTGGAGTGTACGCAGGGGGCGAAAGATTAGGGCCGGGGAGCTGTTTTTT.

The chain carries TRBV5-1 and TRBJ1-1; D uncertain. CDR1 is SGHRS and CDR2 is YFSETQ in the germline V gene. This CDR3 contains 12 residues. Trimming cost V 7 bases and J 3 bases, with 10 bases left between them. The DNA of the CDR3 is TGCGCCAGCGCTTTGGACTACACTGAAGCTTTCTTT. Encoded protein: CASALDYTEAFF.

The CDR3 protein is CASSDLGQGTTDTQYF. The CDR3 region has the DNA TGTGCCAGCAGTGACTTAGGACAGGGGACCACAGATACGCAGTATTTT. The chain couples TRBV6-4 to TRBJ2-3, with TRBD1 identical over 9 bases. The CDR3 is made up of 16 amino acids. CDR1 and CDR2 from the germline V gene are MRHNA and SNTAGT. V gave up 1 base and J gave up 2 bases; unmatched junction bases: 4.

The chain is built from TRBV10-1 and TRBJ2-1, with TRBD2 matching 12 bases. The CDR3 contains 17 residues. Germline lookup yields CDR1 WNHNN and CDR2 SYGVQD (reference sequence). J lost 10 bases, V lost 7 bases, and 17 bases had no gene match. As DNA, the CDR3 is TGCGCCAGCACCAAGACTAGCGGGAGTCTACCAGGGAAAGAGCAGTTCTTC. This gives the protein CASTKTSGSLPGKEQFF.

The chain couples TRBV6-5 to TRBJ1-4; D remains ambiguous. Trimming removed 8 bases at V and 0 bases at J, with 10 bases between. Germline lookup yields CDR1 MNHEY and CDR2 SVGAGI. The CDR3 covers 14 residues. The DNA for the CDR3 is TGTGCCAGCTCGGTAACAGCAACTAATGAAAAACTGTTTTTT. As protein: CASSVTATNEKLFF.

The chain combines TRBV9 with TRBJ1-1, with TRBD1 matching 7 bases. This CDR3 is built from 16 residues. From germline, CDR1 is SGDLS and CDR2 YYNGEE. Trimming cost V 0 bases and J 0 bases; bases outside gene matches: 5. The CDR3 loop reads CASSVALQGVNTEAFF. DNA of the CDR3: TGTGCCAGCAGCGTAGCGCTTCAGGGGGTGAACACTGAAGCTTTCTTT.

The chain joins TRBV27 to TRBJ1-5, with D possibly matching TRBD1 (5 bases). Germline V lookup: CDR1 MNHEY, CDR2 SMNVEV (reference sequence). The CDR3 length is 18 residues. The germline V and J ends were trimmed by 0 bases and 2 bases, with 17 bases remaining between them. CDR3 in amino acids: CASSLSGDLGGGNQPQHF. The CDR3 DNA reads as TGTGCCAGCAGTTTATCGGGGGATTTGGGGGGAGGCAATCAGCCCCAGCATTTT.

The chain carries TRBV18 and TRBJ1-2; 9 nucleotides agree with TRBD1. J was trimmed by 5 bases and V by 6 bases; bases with no gene match: 4. CDR3 length: 13 amino acids. Germline CDR1 is KGHSH and CDR2 is LQKENI. DNA of the CDR3: TGTGCCAGCTCGCCTGGACAGGGGTATGGCTACACCTTC. This sequence encodes CASSPGQGYGYTF.

V gene TRBV19 combines with J gene TRBJ1-3; unclear D gene. Germline lookup yields CDR1 LNHDA and CDR2 SQIVND (reference sequence). Trimming cost V 4 bases and J 3 bases, with 13 bases left between them. This CDR3 is built from 15 residues. CDR3 sequence (DNA): TGTGCCAGTAGTACTATAAGAGGGAATGGAAACACCATATATTTT. Its translation: CASSTIRGNGNTIYF.